The 2 T cell receptor beta chains in this list originate from one sample, sequenced in a study of T cell repertoires in cytomegalovirus infection. One entry per CDR3 protein, called by TCRdb with MiXCR from the reads. The sample holds 90,000 to 110,000 distinct CDR3 sequences, approximately 28% seen once. Their antigens remain unidentified. Sample: CD8+ T cells from cultured PBMCs, taken from culture after CMV antigen stimulation. These receptors were taken from a human donor in good health (CMV status not recorded). Some clones in this sample may be carry-over from other donors' samples.

This clonotype was seen more than once but under ten times. The genes are TRBV12-3 or TRBV12-4 and TRBJ2-5, with D unclear. The CDR3 is 11 residues long. V was trimmed by 7 bases and J by 1 base, leaving 4 bases between them. CDR3 in DNA: TGTGCCAGCACTAGCCAAGAGACCCAGTACTTC. Protein product: CASTSQETQYF.

The V and J genes are TRBV2 and TRBJ1-2; 9 nucleotides match TRBD1. The CDR3 has 14 amino acids. Trimming removed 10 bases from V and 3 bases from J; junction bases left unmatched: 9. CDR1 is SNHLY, CDR2 FYNNEI, per germline. This chain's CDR3 is CATERTGVDYGYTF. The CDR3 DNA reads as TGTGCCACCGAACGGACAGGGGTGGACTATGGCTACACCTTC.